This T cell receptor (beta chain) is from a study of graft-versus-host responses after intestinal transplantation. The germline V gene encodes CDR1 MNHNY and CDR2 SVGAGI (reference sequence). CDR3 length: 15 amino acids. V was trimmed by 4 bases and J by 5 bases, leaving 14 bases between them. Assay used: immunoSEQ multiplex PCR; TCRdb lists only in-frame clones, some missing. The sample shows tens of thousands of clones, around 90% of them seen only once. This TCR derives from a human patient who received an intestinal transplant, so some T cells may come from the graft donor. This chain uses TRBV6-6 with TRBJ2-2; possibly TRBD2 for D (6 bases). The sequences come from bone marrow, collected approximately 100 weeks after intestinal transplantation. The CDR3 DNA reads TGTGCCAGCAGTTCGGGCTGGGGAGGAACCGGGGAGCTGTTTTTT. Amino acid sequence: CASSSGWGGTGELFF.